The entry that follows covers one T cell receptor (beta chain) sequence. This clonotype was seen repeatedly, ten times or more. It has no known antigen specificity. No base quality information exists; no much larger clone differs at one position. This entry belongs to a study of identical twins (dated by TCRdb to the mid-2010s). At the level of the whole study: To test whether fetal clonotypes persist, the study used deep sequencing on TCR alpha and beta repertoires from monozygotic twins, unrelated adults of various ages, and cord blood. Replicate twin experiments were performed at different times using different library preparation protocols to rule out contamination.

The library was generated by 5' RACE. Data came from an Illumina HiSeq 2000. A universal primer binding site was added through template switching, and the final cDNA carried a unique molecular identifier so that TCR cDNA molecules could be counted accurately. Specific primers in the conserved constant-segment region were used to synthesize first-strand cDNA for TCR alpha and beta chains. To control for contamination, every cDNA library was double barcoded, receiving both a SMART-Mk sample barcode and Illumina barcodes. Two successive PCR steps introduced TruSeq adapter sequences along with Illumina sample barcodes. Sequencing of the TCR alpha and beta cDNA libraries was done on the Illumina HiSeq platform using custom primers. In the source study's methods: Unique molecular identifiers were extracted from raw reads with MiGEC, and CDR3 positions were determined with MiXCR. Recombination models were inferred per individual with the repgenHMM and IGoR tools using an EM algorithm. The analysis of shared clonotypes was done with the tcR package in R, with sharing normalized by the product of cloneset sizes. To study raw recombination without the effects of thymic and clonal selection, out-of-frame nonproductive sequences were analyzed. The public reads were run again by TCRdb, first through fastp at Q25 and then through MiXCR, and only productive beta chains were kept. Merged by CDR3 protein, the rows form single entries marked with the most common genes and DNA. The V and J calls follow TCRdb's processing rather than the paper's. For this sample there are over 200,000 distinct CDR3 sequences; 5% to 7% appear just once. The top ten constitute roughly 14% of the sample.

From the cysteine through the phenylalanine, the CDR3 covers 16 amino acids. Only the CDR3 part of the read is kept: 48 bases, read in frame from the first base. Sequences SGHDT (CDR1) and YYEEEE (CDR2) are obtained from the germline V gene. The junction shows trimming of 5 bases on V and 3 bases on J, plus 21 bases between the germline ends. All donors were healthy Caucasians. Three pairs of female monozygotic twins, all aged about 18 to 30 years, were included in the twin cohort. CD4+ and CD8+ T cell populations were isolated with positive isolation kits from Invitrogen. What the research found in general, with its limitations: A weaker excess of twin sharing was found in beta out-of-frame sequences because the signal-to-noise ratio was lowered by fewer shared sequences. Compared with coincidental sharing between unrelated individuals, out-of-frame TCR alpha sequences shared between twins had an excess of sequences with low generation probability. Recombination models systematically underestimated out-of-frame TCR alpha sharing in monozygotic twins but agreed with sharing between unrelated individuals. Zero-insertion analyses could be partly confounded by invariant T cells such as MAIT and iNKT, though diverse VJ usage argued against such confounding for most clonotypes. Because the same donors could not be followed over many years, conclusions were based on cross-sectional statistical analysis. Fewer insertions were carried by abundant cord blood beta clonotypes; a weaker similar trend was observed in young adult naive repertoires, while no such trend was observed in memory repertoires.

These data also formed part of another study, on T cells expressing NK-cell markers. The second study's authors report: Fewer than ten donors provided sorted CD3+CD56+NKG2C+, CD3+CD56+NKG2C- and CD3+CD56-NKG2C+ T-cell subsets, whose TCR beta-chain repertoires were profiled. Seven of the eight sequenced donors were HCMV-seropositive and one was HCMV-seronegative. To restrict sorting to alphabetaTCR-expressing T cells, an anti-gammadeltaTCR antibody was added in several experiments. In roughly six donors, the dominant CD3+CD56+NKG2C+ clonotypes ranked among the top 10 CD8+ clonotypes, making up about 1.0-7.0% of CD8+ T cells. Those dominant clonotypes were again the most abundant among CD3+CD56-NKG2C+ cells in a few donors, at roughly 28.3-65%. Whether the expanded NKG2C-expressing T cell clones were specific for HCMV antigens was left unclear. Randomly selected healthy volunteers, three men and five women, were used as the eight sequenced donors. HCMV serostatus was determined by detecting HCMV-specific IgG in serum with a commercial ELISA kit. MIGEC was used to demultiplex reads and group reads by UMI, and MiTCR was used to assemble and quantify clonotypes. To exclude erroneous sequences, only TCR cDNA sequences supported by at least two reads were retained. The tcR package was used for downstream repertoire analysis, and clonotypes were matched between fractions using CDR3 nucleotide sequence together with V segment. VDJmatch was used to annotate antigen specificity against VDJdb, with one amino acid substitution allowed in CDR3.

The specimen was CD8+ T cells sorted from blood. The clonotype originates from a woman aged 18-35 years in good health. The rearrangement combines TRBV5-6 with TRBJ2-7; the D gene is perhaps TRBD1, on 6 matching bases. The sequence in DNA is TGTGCCAGCAGGGGTAACCGGACAGAGGTTGTCTACGAGCAGTACTTC. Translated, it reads CASRGNRTEVVYEQYF.